The 3 T cell receptor beta chains below were found in one sample sequenced in a study of T cell repertoires in cytomegalovirus infection. TCRdb re-called the reads with MiXCR, one entry per CDR3 protein. The profile shows hundreds of thousands of distinct CDR3 sequences, 20% to 25% of them singletons. The specimen sequenced was CD8+ T cells from PBMCs. All receptors derive from a human donor in good health (CMV status not recorded). Some clones in this sample may be carry-over from other donors' samples.

The CDR3 sequence is CSVPDRSIGYTF. In nucleotides, the CDR3 is TGCAGCGTTCCGGACAGGAGTATAGGCTACACCTTC. This rearrangement joins TRBV29-1 to TRBJ1-2; 7 bases are shared with TRBD1. The CDR3 consists of 12 residues. The ends lost 5 bases at V and 8 bases at J; junction bases unmatched: 8. CDR1 is SQVTM, CDR2 ANQGSEA, per germline.

In this sample, this clonotype turned up many times. The CDR3 sequence is CASSKMTGGAFETQYF. CDR3 in DNA: TGTGCCAGCAGTAAGATGACAGGGGGCGCCTTTGAGACCCAGTACTTC. The chain has TRBV28 and TRBJ2-5; 10 bases fit TRBD1. The CDR3 extends over 16 amino acids. Unmatched junction bases numbered 11, after V lost 5 bases and J lost 5 bases. In germline, CDR1 is MDHEN, CDR2 SYDVKM.

This chain uses TRBV29-1 with TRBJ1-2; D unresolved. CDR1 is SQVTM, CDR2 ANQGSEA, per germline. The CDR3 extends over 14 amino acids. Trimming pared 0 bases from V and 2 bases from J, leaving 10 bases between. This chain's CDR3 is CSVEDPKSNYGYTF. CDR3 nucleotides: TGCAGCGTTGAAGATCCGAAGAGCAACTATGGCTACACCTTC.